These 28 T cell receptor beta chains originate from one sample sequenced in a study of blood T cell repertoires in COVID-19. The data were produced by immunoSEQ multiplex PCR, yet TCRdb's version contains in-frame clones alone and is incomplete. The sample consists of a few hundred thousand clones, 85% of them appearing once. Sequencing was done on a sample of PBMCs or T cells enriched from blood (not recorded which). Every receptor here comes from a man aged 40-50 years who had recovered from COVID-19.

The chain employs TRBV19 and TRBJ1-1; tentatively, D is TRBD1 (5 bases). Germline V CDR1 and CDR2: LNHDA, SQIVND (reference sequence). There are 12 residues in the CDR3. Trimming stripped 2 bases from V and 8 bases from J, with 9 bases between. CDR3 in amino acids: CASSIPRTEAFF. The CDR3 DNA sequence: TGTGCCAGTAGTATACCTAGGACAGAAGCTTTCTTT.

The V and J genes are TRBV27 and TRBJ2-7, with a weak D call TRBD2 (6 bases). This CDR3 comprises 13 residues. The germline V gene has CDR1 MNHEY and CDR2 SMNVEV (reference sequence). With 2 bases removed from V and 6 bases from J, the gap between germline ends came to 11 bases. CDR3 bases: TGTGCCAGCAGTTTAGGAGGGAGACCCGAGCAGTACTTC. It is translated as CASSLGGRPEQYF.

The chain recombines TRBV19 with TRBJ1-3, with 8 bases aligning to TRBD1. V lost 5 bases and J lost 1; bases outside the gene matches: 7. CDR1 and CDR2 from the germline V gene are LNHDA and SQIVND (reference sequence). This CDR3 has 16 residues. The CDR3, as DNA: TGTGCCAGTAGTCTCCCGGGACAGGCATCTGGAAACACCATATATTTT. Translating gives CASSLPGQASGNTIYF.

This rearrangement joins TRBV19 to TRBJ1-5; 7 positions agree with TRBD1. The ends lost 7 bases at V and 5 bases at J; junction bases unmatched: 11. Germline lookup yields CDR1 LNHDA and CDR2 SQIVND (reference sequence). CDR3 size: 15 residues. The CDR3 loop reads CASNPIRQGHQPQHF. In DNA, the CDR3 is TGTGCCAGTAATCCTATTAGACAGGGACATCAGCCCCAGCATTTT.

The DNA for the CDR3 is TGTGCCAGCAGTTTCAGGGGGCGCTCGGTGAACACTGAAGCTTTCTTT. Translated: CASSFRGRSVNTEAFF. This rearrangement joins TRBV28 to TRBJ1-1; 8 bases agree with TRBD1. This CDR3 is 16 amino acids long. V was clipped by 3 bases and J by 0 bases; unmatched bases: 6. In germline, CDR1 is MDHEN, CDR2 SYDVKM.

This CDR3 is CAWNVGQGGYGYTF. CDR3 coding DNA: TGTGCCTGGAATGTTGGGCAGGGCGGCTATGGCTACACCTTC. The chain uses TRBV30 and TRBJ1-2; the D gene is possibly TRBD1 (5 bases). V dropped 4 bases and J dropped 4 bases, with 16 bases sitting between them. Germline V gene sequence: CDR1 GTSNPN, CDR2 SVGIG (reference sequence). CDR3 length: 14 amino acids.

This sequence joins TRBV6-5 and TRBJ1-5; TRBD1 matches at 7 bases. From germline, CDR1 is MNHEY and CDR2 SVGAGI. The CDR3 has 13 residues. V gave up 6 bases and J gave up 7 bases; unmatched junction bases: 6. The CDR3 region has the DNA TGTGCCAGCAGCAGGGACAGAGCCCAGCCCCAGCATTTT. Encoded protein: CASSRDRAQPQHF.

This sequence joins TRBV7-9 and TRBJ1-1, with TRBD1 as a possible D gene (6 bases). The CDR3 consists of 14 residues. The germline V gene encodes CDR1 SEHNR and CDR2 FQNEAQ (reference sequence). Trimming removed 5 bases at V and 1 base at J, with 11 bases between. The CDR3 DNA reads TGTGCCAGCAGCCGGGACATCTCGAACACTGAAGCTTTCTTT. Protein product: CASSRDISNTEAFF.

The J gene is TRBJ2-7, the V gene TRBV5-1, with 8 bases matching TRBD2. With 1 base clipped from V and 0 bases from J, the junction kept 9 bases outside the gene matches. Per germline, CDR1 SGHRS and CDR2 YFSETQ. This CDR3 contains 17 residues. The CDR3: CASSLFGIAGSSYEQYF. The CDR3 nucleotides read TGCGCCAGCAGCTTGTTTGGGATAGCGGGGAGCTCCTACGAGCAGTACTTC. Full variable domain (outside the CDR3, taken from reference TRBV5-1 and TRBJ2-7): KAGVTQTPRYLIKTRGQQVTLSCSPISGHRSVSWYQQTPGQGLQFLFEYFSETQRNKGNFPGRFSGRQFSNSRSEMNVSTLELGDSALYLCASSLFGIAGSSYEQYFGPGTRLTVT.

The genes are TRBV4-1 and TRBJ2-1; 9 positions match TRBD2. The CDR3 is 18 residues long. The ends lost 4 bases at V and 6 bases at J; junction bases unmatched: 16. Germline V gives CDR1 MGHRA, CDR2 YSYEKL. This CDR3 reads CASSPAAGDLAGINEQFF. Written as DNA, the CDR3 is TGCGCCAGCAGCCCGGCGGCGGGGGATCTAGCGGGAATCAATGAGCAGTTCTTC.

A single count supports this clone. The chain carries TRBV19 and TRBJ2-3, with D maybe TRBD2 (5 bases). The CDR3 contains 13 residues. V shed 3 bases and J shed 5 bases, with 9 bases lying between them. The germline gives CDR1 LNHDA, CDR2 SQIVND (reference sequence). CDR3: CASSMGVGDTQYF. The CDR3 DNA is TGTGCCAGTAGTATGGGAGTGGGAGATACGCAGTATTTT.

This clone was found a few times. In DNA, the CDR3 is TGCGCCAGCAGCCAAGTCTTGGGACTCTTCTCCTACGAGCAGTACTTC. This translates into CASSQVLGLFSYEQYF. The chain links TRBV4-1 to TRBJ2-7; D is perhaps TRBD2 (6 bases). Between the trimmed V and J ends, which lost 1 base and 0 bases, there was a span of 13 bases. This CDR3 spans 16 amino acids. Germline lookup yields CDR1 MGHRA and CDR2 YSYEKL.

This clone was seen just once. V gene TRBV19 combines with J gene TRBJ2-7; 7 bases map to TRBD2. The CDR3 length is 16 residues. J lost 0 bases, V lost 2 bases, and 7 bases had no gene match. Germline V gene sequence: CDR1 LNHDA, CDR2 SQIVND (reference sequence). The CDR3 sequence: CASSIIGGGSSYEQYF. CDR3 bases: TGTGCCAGTAGTATAATTGGGGGAGGGTCCTCCTACGAGCAGTACTTC.

The chain is built from TRBV14 and TRBJ2-7; a possible D gene is TRBD1 (5 bases). CDR3 length: 14 residues. Germline CDR1 SGHDN, CDR2 FVKESK. V lost 6 bases and J lost 7, with 19 bases in between. CDR3 amino acids: CASSPSTPKGEQYF. For the CDR3, the DNA is TGTGCCAGCAGTCCCTCGACACCCAAGGGGGAGCAGTACTTC.

CDR3 nucleotide sequence: TGTGCCAGCAGCTTAATTGCGTGGGGCCGTCCCTACGAGCAGTACTTC. It yields the protein CASSLIAWGRPYEQYF. The rearrangement joins TRBV11-3 to TRBJ2-7; weak D call: TRBD1 (5 bases). Per the germline V gene, CDR1 is SGHNT and CDR2 is YENEEA. The CDR3 is 16 residues long. V was trimmed by 2 bases and J by 2 bases, leaving 16 bases between them.

The rearrangement uses TRBV7-2 and TRBJ2-1, with TRBD2 identical over 10 bases. Germline V CDR1 and CDR2: SGHTA, FQGNSA. The J segment lost 3 bases and the V segment lost 0 bases, leaving 8 bases of the junction unmatched. CDR3 size: 18 residues. As DNA, the CDR3 is TGTGCCAGCAGCTTAGCGGTAGCGGGAGGCCCCCGCTACAATGAGCAGTTCTTC. It yields the protein CASSLAVAGGPRYNEQFF.

DNA for the CDR3: TGTGCCAGCAGCTACCGGACAGGGGATGAAAAACTGTTTTTT. It yields the protein CASSYRTGDEKLFF. The genes are TRBV28 and TRBJ1-4, with 9 bases identical to TRBD1. V shed 6 bases and J 6 bases; nucleotides not matched to a gene: 5. The germline gives CDR1 MDHEN, CDR2 SYDVKM. The CDR3 length is 14 residues.

The chain couples TRBV5-5 to TRBJ2-7; 9 nucleotides agree with TRBD2. The trim removed 0 bases at V and 6 bases at J, leaving 7 bases unmatched. The V gene's germline CDR1 is SGHKS and CDR2 YYEKEE (reference sequence). The CDR3 loop spans 15 amino acids. CDR3 nucleotides: TGTGCCAGCAGCTTGGTGGGAGCGGGAGGTGGCGAGCAGTACTTC. The encoded protein is CASSLVGAGGGEQYF.

The gene calls are TRBV7-3 and TRBJ2-1; 9 nucleotides agree with TRBD1. The V segment lost 3 bases and the J segment 3 bases; nucleotides outside the gene matches: 3. The CDR3 is 15 residues long. Germline V lookup: CDR1 SGHTA, CDR2 FQGTGA. In DNA form, the CDR3 reads TGTGCCAGCAGCTTCGAGGGACAGGGCTACAATGAGCAGTTCTTC. Protein sequence: CASSFEGQGYNEQFF.

The chain recombines TRBV7-3 with TRBJ2-2; 12 bases map to TRBD2. Germline values: CDR1 SGHTA, CDR2 FQGTGA. The CDR3 consists of 20 residues. Trimming took 5 bases from V and 2 from J; bases not matched to a gene: 15. CDR3 residues: CASSPNRLAGVGSNTGELFF. DNA for the CDR3: TGTGCCAGCAGCCCGAACCGACTAGCGGGAGTGGGTTCAAACACCGGGGAGCTGTTTTTT.

The chain joins TRBV10-3 to TRBJ2-7; D possibly corresponds to TRBD2 (5 bases). CDR1 is ENHRY, CDR2 SYGVKD, per germline. V lost 2 bases, J lost 6 bases, and 11 bases lay in between. This CDR3 is built from 13 residues. CDR3 in DNA: TGTGCCATCAGTGAGCCCCACGCGGGCGAGCAGTACTTC. This encodes CAISEPHAGEQYF.

The CDR3 DNA sequence: TGTGCCAGCAGTTATCCTGAACTCGAGGGTTATCAGGACCAGCCCCAGCATTTT. It codes for CASSYPELEGYQDQPQHF. The chain uses TRBV6-2 or TRBV6-3 and TRBJ1-5; D is unresolved. V lost 3 bases to trimming and J lost 7 bases, with 25 bases between them. The CDR3 spans 18 residues. Germline V gives CDR1 MNHEY, CDR2 SVGEGT.

In DNA, the CDR3 is TGTGCCAGCAGCCCTGGGGACAGGAATTATCACGGCTACACCTTC. Its protein product is CASSPGDRNYHGYTF. V is TRBV27 and J is TRBJ1-2; 8 bases agree with TRBD1. Germline V gene lookup returns CDR1 MNHEY and CDR2 SMNVEV (reference sequence). The V gene end was trimmed by 6 bases and the J gene end by 8 bases; junction bases not matched to a gene: 14. The CDR3 length is 15 residues.

This clone appeared once. J is TRBJ2-7 and V is TRBV15; possible D gene TRBD1, 7 bases. Germline CDR1 reads LNHNV; CDR2 reads YYDKDF (reference sequence). V was shortened by 2 bases and J by 3 bases, with 17 bases between the two germline ends. The CDR3 has 16 amino acids. The CDR3 reads CATSRRGGDSVYEQYF. The CDR3 nucleotides are TGTGCCACCAGCAGACGAGGAGGGGACAGCGTCTACGAGCAGTACTTC.

The chain is built from TRBV20-1 and TRBJ1-1; no clear D gene. The V gene's germline CDR1 is DFQATT and CDR2 SNEGSKA (reference sequence). V was shortened by 0 bases and J by 11 bases, with 10 bases between the two germline ends. The CDR3 runs 11 residues. CDR3 bases: TGCAGTGCTAGAGATGGCCTCTGGGCTTTCTTT. It is translated as CSARDGLWAFF.

This chain joins TRBV10-3 and TRBJ1-3; D gene ambiguous. With 6 bases removed from V and 7 bases from J, the gap between germline ends came to 7 bases. Per the germline V gene, CDR1 is ENHRY and CDR2 is SYGVKD. The CDR3 totals 11 residues. The CDR3 DNA reads TGTGCCATCAGGTTCGGGAACACCATATATTTT. Translating it yields CAIRFGNTIYF.

V usage is TRBV6-5 and J usage is TRBJ2-1, with D perhaps matching TRBD1 (7 bases). Germline V gives CDR1 MNHEY, CDR2 SVGAGI. The CDR3 covers 14 residues. V lost 6 bases, J lost 5 bases, and 14 bases lay in between. The CDR3, as DNA: TGTGCCAGCAGGATGGACAGGACTAACAATGAGCAGTTCTTC. Amino acid sequence: CASRMDRTNNEQFF.

J is TRBJ2-7 and V is TRBV5-6; a weak D match, TRBD1 (5 bases). Looked up from germline, CDR1 is SGHDT and CDR2 is YYEEEE. The CDR3 is 14 residues long. Trimming left V 1 base short and J 2 bases short, with 10 bases between. The CDR3 region is CASSLWGSPYEQYF. CDR3 bases: TGTGCCAGCAGCTTGTGGGGCAGCCCCTACGAGCAGTACTTC.